This TCR beta chain was retrieved from a study of OX40 agonist ivuxolimab in advanced cancers. Germline CDR1 reads LNHDA; CDR2 reads SQIVND (reference sequence). Trimming removed 7 bases at V and 7 bases at J, with 14 bases between. The CDR3 totals 13 residues. This clone was observed a single time. Some clones are missing from TCRdb's copy, which holds only in-frame ones; the method was immunoSEQ multiplex PCR. The sample lists 98,000 or so clones, about 88% seen once, with approximately 0.36% in the top ten. The rearrangement joins TRBV19 to TRBJ1-5; D is perhaps TRBD1 (6 bases). Sequences were derived from CD4+ or CD8+ T cells sorted from blood, sampled in a trial of the OX40 agonist ivuxolimab. The TCR comes from an adult with an advanced solid tumor such as melanoma, head and neck, liver or kidney cancer. This chain's CDR3 is CASMGRGFQPQHF. The CDR3 DNA follows: TGTGCCAGTATGGGCAGGGGTTTCCAGCCCCAGCATTTT.